The entry below gives a single TCR beta chain sequence along with its context. This sample is drawn from a study of blood T cell repertoires in COVID-19. Recruitment covered about two dozen US areas and drew participants whose ages spanned about 18 to 90 years. Self-reported history from a screening survey and questionnaire set each donor's cohort. What the recovered Cohort 3 donors had was two negative PCRs, clearance, or symptom resolution. Per the original methods: How many nucleated cells were present was estimated from reference gene primer amplification. Profiling relied on immunoSEQ multiplex PCR, and the TCRdb table lists in-frame clones only, not all of them. V, J and clone size were drawn from that table, and D and trimming were deduced from the DNA. The repertoire consists of 200,000 to 250,000 clones, with roughly 85% occurring once and the leading ten covering more than 10%. CDR1 and CDR2 from the germline V gene are SGDLS and YYNGEE. The CDR3 covers 12 residues. Trimming cost V 2 bases and J 8 bases, with 7 bases left between them.

V is TRBV9 and J is TRBJ2-2; unclear D gene. The source is a man between 25 and 39 years old who had recovered from COVID-19. Sequencing was done on a sample of PBMCs or T cells enriched from blood (not recorded which). The CDR3 here is CASSVNRGELFF. The CDR3 DNA follows: TGTGCCAGCAGCGTCAATAGAGGGGAGCTGTTTTTT.